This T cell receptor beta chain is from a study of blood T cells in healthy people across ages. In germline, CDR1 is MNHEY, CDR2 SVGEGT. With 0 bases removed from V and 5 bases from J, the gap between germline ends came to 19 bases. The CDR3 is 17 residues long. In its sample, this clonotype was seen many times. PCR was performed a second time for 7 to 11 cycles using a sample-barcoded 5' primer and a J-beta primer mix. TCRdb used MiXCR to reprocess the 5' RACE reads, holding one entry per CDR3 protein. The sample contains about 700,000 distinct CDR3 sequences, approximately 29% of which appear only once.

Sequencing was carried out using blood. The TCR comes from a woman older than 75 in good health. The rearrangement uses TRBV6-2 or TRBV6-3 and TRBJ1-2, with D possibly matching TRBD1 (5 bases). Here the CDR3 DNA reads TGTGCCAGCAGTTACTCGCCAGGGAAGGTATCTGGATATGGCTACACCTTC. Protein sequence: CASSYSPGKVSGYGYTF.